There are many counts of the clone carrying this T cell receptor (beta chain). The data originate from a study of T cells in Graves' hyperthyroidism and ophthalmopathy. The wider study: Specimen type is peripheral blood, collected at initial diagnosis prior to any treatment.

This CDR3 has 15 residues. The ends were cut back, 8 bases at V and 0 bases at J, with 17 bases in the middle. Germline V gene lookup returns CDR1 MNHEY and CDR2 SMNVEV (reference sequence). From RNA transcripts, TCR beta CDR3 regions were amplified. The TCR CDR3 was amplified in a first-round RT-PCR using the HTBI primer set. TCRdb re-analysed the multiplex PCR reads in MiXCR, keeping a single row per CDR3 protein. The data hold 300,000 to 450,000 distinct CDR3 sequences, with about 14% observed a single time. Input material: blood. The chain combines TRBV27 with TRBJ2-7, with D perhaps TRBD1 (5 bases). The receptor comes from a woman aged 30 to 39 with Graves' ophthalmopathy. CDR3 amino acids: CASAPLRQNSYEQYF. The CDR3 coding sequence is TGTGCCAGCGCCCCCCTTCGACAGAACTCCTACGAGCAGTACTTC.